Following are 3 T cell receptor beta chains from one sample sequenced in a study of T cell responses to AZD1222 COVID-19 vaccine. TCRdb's copy holds only in-frame clones and misses some; the assay was immunoSEQ multiplex PCR. The top ten clones hold approximately 1.5% of a sample with over 100,000 clones, about 90% of them seen once. Sequencing was performed on peripheral blood, taken on day 0 of AZD1222 vaccination. The receptors stem from an adult in good health.

This chain joins TRBV2 and TRBJ1-2; 9 positions match TRBD1. CDR1 and CDR2 from the germline V gene are SNHLY and FYNNEI. This CDR3 spans 16 amino acids. V lost 5 bases and J lost 4; bases outside the gene matches: 11. CDR3 residues: CASSPVSGTGSYGYTF. The CDR3 coding sequence is TGTGCCAGCAGTCCAGTTTCCGGGACAGGGAGCTATGGCTACACCTTC.

For this clone: The sample has other DNA sequences that encode this CDR3 too. This chain uses TRBV7-2 with TRBJ2-2; 9 bases fit TRBD1. V lost 5 bases to trimming and J lost 6 bases; unmatched junction nucleotides: 7. From germline, CDR1 is SGHTA and CDR2 FQGNSA. The CDR3 has 15 residues. CDR3 in amino acids: CASSLGQGGAGELFF. CDR3 bases: TGTGCCAGCAGCCTGGGACAGGGAGGAGCCGGGGAGCTGTTTTTT.

The rearrangement joins TRBV30 to TRBJ1-3, with unresolved D. The CDR3 extends over 18 amino acids. Germline CDR1 reads GTSNPN; CDR2 reads SVGIG (reference sequence). V was pared by 2 bases and J by 1 base, with 21 bases between. The CDR3 reads CAWSLVPVVGRSGNTIYF. CDR3 nucleotide sequence: TGTGCCTGGAGTCTAGTCCCGGTGGTCGGACGGTCTGGAAACACCATATATTTT.